One and the same sample provided the 12 T cell receptor beta chains below, sequenced in a study of T cells in Graves' hyperthyroidism and ophthalmopathy. Researchers took RNA transcripts and amplified the TCR beta CDR3 regions from them. First-round RT-PCR targeting the TCR CDR3 was performed with the HTBI primer set. TCRdb ran MiXCR on the multiplex PCR reads and lists one entry per CDR3 protein. The sample contains 650,000 to 750,000 distinct CDR3 sequences, 12% to 15% of which appear only once. The sample taken for sequencing was blood. Receptors originate from a young woman with Graves' hyperthyroidism.

This clonotype has ten or more counts. The chain joins TRBV20-1 to TRBJ2-1; TRBD2 aligns across 7 bases. V shed 0 bases and J 8 bases; nucleotides not matched to a gene: 10. Germline CDR1 and CDR2: DFQATT and SNEGSKA (reference sequence). The CDR3 spans 15 residues. CDR3 region: CSARDSRTSTHEQFF. The CDR3 nucleotides read TGCAGTGCTAGAGATTCCCGGACTAGTACCCATGAGCAGTTCTTC.

This chain links TRBV30 with TRBJ1-4, with D unresolved. V lost 8 bases and J 8 bases, leaving 21 bases between the germline ends. CDR1 and CDR2 (germline): GTSNPN, SVGIG (reference sequence). The length of the CDR3 is 14 residues. The CDR3 loop reads CALMRGVSGEKLFF. The CDR3 coding sequence is TGTGCCCTCATGCGCGGGGTATCGGGAGAAAAACTGTTTTTT.

The rearrangement links TRBV27 to TRBJ1-4; D is unresolved. There are 12 residues in the CDR3. Trimming stripped 5 bases from V and 4 bases from J, with 5 bases between. Germline loops: CDR1 MNHEY, CDR2 SMNVEV (reference sequence). DNA for the CDR3: TGTGCCAGCAGTCGCCTTAATGAAAAACTGTTTTTT. The encoded protein is CASSRLNEKLFF.

This clonotype showed up many times. The chain has TRBV11-3 and TRBJ1-5; the D is unclear. The CDR3 spans 12 residues. Between the trimmed V and J ends, which lost 1 base and 11 bases, there was a span of 9 bases. The germline gives CDR1 SGHNT, CDR2 YENEEA. CDR3 amino acids: CASSLGLGTQHF. CDR3 coding DNA: TGTGCCAGCAGCTTAGGGCTCGGTACCCAGCATTTT.

This clonotype showed up just once. A read error may be the cause here, since a much bigger clone is one base away. V is TRBV27 and J is TRBJ1-1; TRBD1 might be the D (6 bases). Germline loops: CDR1 MNHEY, CDR2 SMNVEV (reference sequence). The CDR3 extends over 17 amino acids. DNA of the CDR3: TGTGTCAGCAGCCTAGCAGTTTCCACAGGGATTGGCACTGAAGCTTTCTTT. As protein: CVSSLAVSTGIGTEAFF.

In this sample, this clonotype turned up many times. This chain joins TRBV7-2 and TRBJ2-5; the match to TRBD1 covers 9 bases. Germline CDR1 SGHTA, CDR2 FQGNSA. This CDR3 is 14 amino acids long. The ends lost 5 bases at V and 3 bases at J; junction bases unmatched: 4. CDR3 in DNA: TGTGCCAGCAGCCAGACAGGGGGAGAAGAGACCCAGTACTTC. It yields the protein CASSQTGGEETQYF.

V and J are TRBV30 and TRBJ1-4; 7 nucleotides match TRBD1. Trimming took 5 bases from V and 5 from J; bases not matched to a gene: 5. Germline loops: CDR1 GTSNPN, CDR2 SVGIG (reference sequence). The CDR3 sequence is 13 residues long. The CDR3 nucleotides read TGTGCCTGGGGGTCACAGGGGAATGAAAAACTGTTTTTT. Translating gives CAWGSQGNEKLFF.

The chain couples TRBV19 to TRBJ1-1, with 12 bases fitting TRBD1. The ends lost 5 bases at V and 4 bases at J; junction bases unmatched: 5. The CDR3 runs to 15 residues. The germline CDR1 and CDR2 sequences are LNHDA and SQIVND (reference sequence). CDR3 loop: CASSSWDRGPTEAFF. DNA for the CDR3: TGTGCCAGTAGTTCGTGGGACAGGGGGCCCACTGAAGCTTTCTTT.

At least ten counts were recorded for this clonotype. This chain connects TRBV20-1 to TRBJ1-2, with TRBD1 as a possible D gene (5 bases). Trimming shortened V by 0 bases and J by 6 bases, and 17 bases separated the two germline ends. The CDR3 loop spans 15 amino acids. CDR1 and CDR2 (germline): DFQATT, SNEGSKA (reference sequence). CDR3: CSARDRYRIKDGYTF. The CDR3 region has the DNA TGCAGTGCTAGAGATCGATACAGGATAAAGGATGGCTACACCTTC.

This rearrangement joins TRBV5-1 to TRBJ2-1, with a possible D match to TRBD1 (5 bases). CDR1 SGHRS and CDR2 YFSETQ come from the germline V gene. Between the trimmed V and J ends, which lost 0 bases and 9 bases, there was a span of 10 bases. The CDR3 length is 13 residues. CDR3 protein: CASSLGGGTEQFF. The CDR3 DNA sequence: TGCGCCAGCAGCTTGGGGGGCGGTACTGAGCAGTTCTTC.

This clonotype was picked up a small number of times. The rearrangement joins TRBV7-2 to TRBJ1-3; TRBD1 aligns across 8 bases. There are 15 residues in the CDR3. Trimming cost V 3 bases and J 7 bases; bases outside gene matches: 8. Germline V lookup: CDR1 SGHTA, CDR2 FQGNSA. The CDR3 region is CASSLINTGGNTIYF. In DNA, the CDR3 is TGTGCCAGCAGCTTGATTAATACAGGGGGTAACACCATATATTTT.

CDR3 DNA sequence: TGTGCCACCAGCAGAGATGATGGCGGGAGCTCCTACAATGAGCAGTTCTTC. Translation gives CATSRDDGGSSYNEQFF. This chain uses TRBV15 with TRBJ2-1; the match to TRBD2 covers 7 bases. Looked up from germline, CDR1 is LNHNV and CDR2 is YYDKDF (reference sequence). The CDR3 covers 17 residues. Losses at the gene ends were 0 bases for V and 0 bases for J; bases not matched to a gene: 5.